A single sample gave rise to the 20 T cell receptor beta chains below, sequenced in a study of PD-1 blockade in classical Hodgkin lymphoma. Only in-frame clones appear in the TCRdb table, and some are missing; sequencing was by immunoSEQ multiplex PCR. The sample includes around 16,000 clones, 65% to 85% of them seen just once. There was relapse after autologous stem cell transplantation in every patient, and there was variation in brentuximab vedotin exposure. The sequences come from peripheral blood mononuclear cells (PBMCs), collected before the second cycle of nivolumab. These receptors were obtained from a human donor with classical Hodgkin lymphoma.

This chain uses TRBV5-4 with TRBJ2-1; 11 bases align to TRBD1. CDR1 is SGHNT and CDR2 is YYREEE in the germline V gene (reference sequence). The CDR3 is made up of 16 amino acids. The V gene end was trimmed by 1 base and the J gene end by 3 bases; junction bases not matched to a gene: 3. DNA of the CDR3: TGTGCCAGCAGCTTGTGGGGGACAGGGGGCTACAATGAGCAGTTCTTC. As protein: CASSLWGTGGYNEQFF.

This clone was detected only a few times. The chain combines TRBV28 with TRBJ1-5, with 8 bases lining up with TRBD1. Germline V CDR1 and CDR2: MDHEN, SYDVKM. The CDR3 spans 15 residues. Germline trimming cut 6 bases from V and 6 bases from J; bases unmatched to any gene: 10. This CDR3 is CASSPGGGAAQPQHF. CDR3 DNA sequence: TGTGCCAGCAGCCCAGGGGGCGGGGCTGCTCAGCCCCAGCATTTT.

J is TRBJ2-1 and V is TRBV6-6; 11 bases are a match to TRBD2. The germline CDR1 and CDR2 sequences are MNHNY and SVGAGI (reference sequence). CDR3 length: 15 residues. With V trimmed by 5 bases and J by 5 bases, 5 bases remained unmatched. CDR3 DNA: TGTGCCAGCAGTCTTATAGCGGGGGGGCACAATGAGCAGTTCTTC. Protein sequence: CASSLIAGGHNEQFF.

This clone has just one count. The V call is TRBV29-1, the J call TRBJ2-1, with TRBD1 matching 7 bases. V dropped 4 bases and J dropped 7; count of bases not matched to a gene: 4. The CDR3 is 12 amino acids. The germline V gene has CDR1 SQVTM and CDR2 ANQGSEA. The chain's CDR3 is CSVGQGWNEQFF. The CDR3, as DNA: TGCAGCGTTGGACAGGGTTGGAATGAGCAGTTCTTC.

This clone was counted a few times. The rearrangement joins TRBV7-9 to TRBJ1-2; possible D gene TRBD1, 6 bases. V was shortened by 8 bases and J by 3 bases, with 16 bases between the two germline ends. CDR3 length equals 14 residues. Germline CDR1 reads SEHNR; CDR2 reads FQNEAQ (reference sequence). The CDR3 region is CASQPGGRYYGYTF. The CDR3 DNA follows: TGTGCCAGCCAACCCGGGGGGCGTTACTATGGCTACACCTTC.

In DNA form, the CDR3 reads TGTGCCAGCAGCTTAGTGGTTCGAGATACGCAGTATTTT. Residues: CASSLVVRDTQYF. The genes are TRBV7-6 and TRBJ2-3; D is ambiguous. The V end lost 1 base, the J end lost 5 bases, and 7 bases lay between the germline ends. CDR1 and CDR2 (germline): SGHVS, FNYEAQ. The CDR3 sequence is 13 residues long.

This clone occurred a few times. The V gene is TRBV19, the J gene TRBJ1-6, with D unclear. In germline, CDR1 is LNHDA, CDR2 SQIVND (reference sequence). Trimming removed 1 base from V and 8 bases from J, with 9 bases in between. CDR3 length: 14 residues. Here the CDR3 DNA reads TGTGCCAGTAGTATAGTATGGGGTTATTCACCCCTCCACTTT. Protein: CASSIVWGYSPLHF.

This clone was recorded once. V is TRBV6-6 and J is TRBJ2-7, with TRBD2 matching over 9 bases. The CDR3 loop spans 15 amino acids. J was trimmed by 4 bases and V by 6 bases; bases with no gene match: 10. Per the germline V gene, CDR1 is MNHNY and CDR2 is SVGAGI (reference sequence). For the CDR3, the DNA is TGTGCCAGCAGATTTCAGCGGGAGGCTGTTTACGAGCAGTACTTC. It is translated as CASRFQREAVYEQYF.

This clone was found a few times. This chain joins TRBV10-3 and TRBJ1-1; 8 bases align to TRBD1. V gave up 8 bases and J gave up 1 base; unmatched junction bases: 0. There are 12 residues in the CDR3. Germline-derived CDR1 and CDR2 are ENHRY and SYGVKD. For the CDR3, the DNA is TGTGCCATCGGGACAGGGAACACTGAAGCTTTCTTT. It yields the protein CAIGTGNTEAFF.

The V gene is TRBV7-2, the J gene TRBJ1-2, with 7 bases identical to TRBD1. Germline lookup yields CDR1 SGHTA and CDR2 FQGNSA. V trimming: 1 base; J trimming: 6 bases; junction bases outside the gene matches: 14. The CDR3 spans 17 residues. CDR3 DNA: TGTGCCAGCAGCTTAGAAGTTAGGACTCGTCAGGGGGATGGCTACACCTTC. Amino acid sequence: CASSLEVRTRQGDGYTF.

The chain has TRBV5-1 and TRBJ2-7; unclear D gene. The germline gives CDR1 SGHRS, CDR2 YFSETQ. The ends were cut back, 0 bases at V and 1 base at J, with 17 bases in the middle. The CDR3 is 17 amino acids. CDR3: CASSLEALSLGSYEQYF. DNA of the CDR3: TGCGCCAGCAGCTTGGAGGCTCTTTCACTTGGGTCCTACGAGCAGTACTTC.

The V gene is TRBV5-4, the J gene TRBJ1-2; TRBD1 is a possible D gene (6 bases). The CDR3 spans 14 residues. Germline assignment: CDR1 SGHNT and CDR2 YYREEE (reference sequence). V shed 0 bases and J shed 3 bases, with 9 bases lying between them. The CDR3 nucleotides read TGTGCCAGCAGCTTGGCAGGGGCTGACTATGGCTACACCTTC. Protein sequence: CASSLAGADYGYTF.

This chain connects TRBV25-1 to TRBJ2-7; D could derive from TRBD1 or TRBD2 (5 bases each). CDR1 MGHDK and CDR2 SYGVNS come from the germline V gene. V lost 1 base and J 0 bases, leaving 10 bases between the germline ends. This CDR3 spans 15 amino acids. CDR3 bases: TGTGCCAGCAGTGAATTGTGGGGGTCCTCCTACGAGCAGTACTTC. Translation: CASSELWGSSYEQYF.

This clone appeared a single time. The chain has TRBV6-4 and TRBJ1-3, with unresolved D. Germline assignment: CDR1 MRHNA and CDR2 SNTAGT. The CDR3 sequence is 17 residues long. The V end lost 2 bases, the J end lost 2 bases, and 16 bases lay between the germline ends. CDR3 nucleotide sequence: TGTGCCAGCAGTGACCCTCGACACCTCTCTGCTGGAAACACCATATATTTT. It codes for CASSDPRHLSAGNTIYF.

The genes are TRBV19 and TRBJ2-3; 7 bases fit TRBD2. The CDR3 has 17 amino acids. V lost 2 bases and J lost 0; bases outside the gene matches: 8. CDR1 and CDR2 from the germline V gene are LNHDA and SQIVND (reference sequence). CDR3 amino acids: CASSIITSVLSTDTQYF. The CDR3 DNA reads TGTGCCAGTAGTATAATAACTAGCGTTCTTAGCACAGATACGCAGTATTTT. Combining the CDR3 with reference TRBV19 and TRBJ2-3 gives the whole variable domain DGGITQSPKYLFRKEGQNVTLSCEQNLNHDAMYWYRQDPGQGLRLIYYSQIVNDFQKGDIAEGYSVSREKKESFPLTVTSAQKNPTAFYLCASSIITSVLSTDTQYFGPGTRLTVL.

This sequence joins TRBV30 and TRBJ1-1; D call uncertain. The V and J ends lost 0 bases and 6 bases respectively, with 11 bases between them. Looked up from germline, CDR1 is GTSNPN and CDR2 is SVGIG (reference sequence). This CDR3 is built from 13 residues. This CDR3 reads CAWSVLASPEAFF. The CDR3 nucleotides read TGTGCCTGGAGTGTATTAGCCTCGCCTGAAGCTTTCTTT.

V gene TRBV21-1 combines with J gene TRBJ2-5; the table's D call of TRBD2 was not tested on the DNA. TRBV21-1 is listed as a pseudogene. The CDR3 consists of 14 residues. The CDR3 nucleotides are TGTGCCAGCTCGCTTAGCGGGGTCGGGGAGACCCAGTACTTC. This codes for CASSLSGVGETQYF.

CDR3 nucleotide sequence: TGTGCCAGCAGGTCCGGGACTAGCGGTTACGAGCAGTACTTC. Amino acids: CASRSGTSGYEQYF. The V call is TRBV7-3, the J call TRBJ2-7, with TRBD2 matching 11 bases. With 6 bases clipped from V and 4 bases from J, the junction kept 5 bases outside the gene matches. The CDR3 consists of 14 residues. CDR1 and CDR2 (germline): SGHTA, FQGTGA. Filled out from reference TRBV7-3 and TRBJ2-7, the complete variable domain reads GAGVSQTPSNKVTEKGKYVELRCDPISGHTALYWYRQSLGQGPEFLIYFQGTGAADDSGLPNDRFFAVRPEGSVSTLKIQRTERGDSAVYLCASRSGTSGYEQYFGPGTRLTVT.

The V gene is TRBV4-2, the J gene TRBJ2-1; 11 bases map to TRBD2. The germline V gene has CDR1 LGHNA and CDR2 YNFKEQ. The CDR3 spans 18 residues. The V gene end was trimmed by 4 bases and the J gene end by 2 bases; junction bases not matched to a gene: 10. CDR3 region: CASSRTLPGLAAYNEQFF. CDR3 nucleotide sequence: TGTGCCAGCAGCCGAACTCTTCCGGGACTAGCGGCCTACAATGAGCAGTTCTTC.

V usage is TRBV7-9 and J usage is TRBJ2-5; 8 positions match TRBD1. The CDR3 is 15 residues long. Germline V gene data show CDR1 as SEHNR and CDR2 as FQNEAQ (reference sequence). V was clipped by 5 bases and J by 1 base; unmatched bases: 6. The CDR3 DNA reads TGTGCCAGCAGCCCTGGACAGGGACGCCAAGAGACCCAGTACTTC. Translating it yields CASSPGQGRQETQYF.